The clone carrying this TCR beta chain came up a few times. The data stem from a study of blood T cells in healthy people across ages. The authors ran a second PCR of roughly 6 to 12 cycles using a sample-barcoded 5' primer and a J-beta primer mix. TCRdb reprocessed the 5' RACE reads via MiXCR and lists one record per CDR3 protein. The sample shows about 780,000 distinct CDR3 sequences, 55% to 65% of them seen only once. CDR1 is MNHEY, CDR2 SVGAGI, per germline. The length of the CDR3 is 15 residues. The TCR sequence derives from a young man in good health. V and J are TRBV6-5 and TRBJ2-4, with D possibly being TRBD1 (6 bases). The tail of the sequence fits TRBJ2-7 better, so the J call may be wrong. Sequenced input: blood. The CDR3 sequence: CASSYRAPGDYEQYF. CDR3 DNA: TGTGCCAGCAGTTACAGGGCGCCAGGGGACTACGAGCAGTACTTC.